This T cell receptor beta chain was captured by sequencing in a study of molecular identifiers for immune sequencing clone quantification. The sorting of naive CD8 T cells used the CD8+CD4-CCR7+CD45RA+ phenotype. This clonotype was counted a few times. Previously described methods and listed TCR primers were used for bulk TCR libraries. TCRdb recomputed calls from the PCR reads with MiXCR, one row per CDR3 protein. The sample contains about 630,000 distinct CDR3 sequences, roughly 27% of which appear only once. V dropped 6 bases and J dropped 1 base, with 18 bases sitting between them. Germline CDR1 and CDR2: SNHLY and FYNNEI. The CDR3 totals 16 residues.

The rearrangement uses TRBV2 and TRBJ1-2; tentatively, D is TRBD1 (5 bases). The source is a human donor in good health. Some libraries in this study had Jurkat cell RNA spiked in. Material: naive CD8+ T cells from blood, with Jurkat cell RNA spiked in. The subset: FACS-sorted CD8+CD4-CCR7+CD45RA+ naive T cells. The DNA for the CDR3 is TGTGCCAGCAGCGGGTTAGAAAGGGGAAATAACTATGGCTACACCTTC. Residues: CASSGLERGNNYGYTF.